One and the same sample provided the 28 T cell receptor beta chains below, sequenced in a study of T cells in Graves' hyperthyroidism and ophthalmopathy. TCR beta CDR3 regions were amplified from RNA. TCR CDR3 underwent first-round RT-PCR with the HTBI primer set. TCRdb used MiXCR to reprocess the multiplex PCR reads, holding one entry per CDR3 protein. Of about 520,000 distinct CDR3 sequences listed, about 24% are singletons. The sequenced sample was blood. All receptors come from a woman aged 30 to 39 with Graves' ophthalmopathy.

At least ten counts were recorded for this clonotype. The chain uses TRBV7-2 and TRBJ1-3; D is uncertain. Germline V lookup: CDR1 SGHTA, CDR2 FQGNSA. V dropped 1 base and J dropped 1 base, with 5 bases sitting between them. The CDR3 consists of 14 residues. CDR3 sequence: CASSLGMSGNTIYF. In DNA form, the CDR3 reads TGTGCCAGCAGCTTAGGGATGTCTGGAAACACCATATATTTT.

This rearrangement joins TRBV30 to TRBJ1-5; D perhaps matches TRBD1 (5 bases). With 5 bases removed from V and 6 bases from J, the gap between germline ends came to 14 bases. Per the germline V gene, CDR1 is GTSNPN and CDR2 is SVGIG (reference sequence). The CDR3 consists of 13 residues. CDR3 loop: CAWGHPGSQPQHF. The CDR3 coding sequence is TGTGCCTGGGGACACCCTGGGAGTCAGCCCCAGCATTTT.

V gene TRBV28 combines with J gene TRBJ2-7, with 14 nucleotides matching TRBD2. The V gene's germline CDR1 is MDHEN and CDR2 SYDVKM. This CDR3 has 17 residues. The V and J ends lost 5 bases and 3 bases, in that order; junction bases with no gene match: 9. CDR3 protein: CASSTWGLAGENYEQYF. CDR3 DNA sequence: TGTGCCAGCAGTACCTGGGGACTAGCGGGGGAGAACTACGAGCAGTACTTC.

On this clonotype: Germline is not matched at one junction end, which may reflect a read error. This rearrangement joins TRBV12-3 or TRBV12-4 to TRBJ1-5; a weak D match, TRBD1 (6 bases). The CDR3 contains 14 residues. The CDR3 is CASSSQGTNQPKHF. CDR3 DNA sequence: TGTGCCAGCAGTTCACAGGGCACTAATCAGCCCAAGCATTTT.

This sequence joins TRBV5-1 and TRBJ2-7; tentative D call: TRBD2 (7 bases). CDR1 SGHRS and CDR2 YFSETQ come from the germline V gene. Trimming left V 6 bases short and J 0 bases short, with 13 bases between. CDR3 length equals 14 residues. The CDR3 spells CASKGGTNSYEQYF. For the CDR3, the DNA is TGCGCCAGCAAGGGGGGGACCAACTCCTACGAGCAGTACTTC.

The gene calls are TRBV30 and TRBJ2-7, with D possibly TRBD1 on 6 matching bases. CDR1 is GTSNPN and CDR2 is SVGIG in the germline V gene (reference sequence). This CDR3 is built from 13 residues. V was pared by 3 bases and J by 3 bases, with 12 bases between. CDR3 sequence: CAWRGAGRYEQYF. CDR3 sequence (DNA): TGTGCCTGGAGGGGGGCAGGGCGCTACGAGCAGTACTTC.

This clonotype turned up a few times. The junction and the germline gene differ at one end; a read error may be behind it. The rearrangement joins TRBV11-3 to TRBJ2-4; TRBD2 aligns across 8 bases. This CDR3 is 16 amino acids long. Per germline, CDR1 SGHNT and CDR2 YENEEA. The CDR3 coding sequence is TGTGCCAGCGGCTTAGGTTCTAGCGGGCCTAAAAACATTCAGTACTTC. Residues: CASGLGSSGPKNIQYF. The entire variable domain, with the rest obtained from reference TRBV11-3 and TRBJ2-4, is as follows: EAGVVQSPRYKIIEKKQPVAFWCNPISGHNTLYWYLQNLGQGPELLIRYENEEAVDDSQLPKDRFSAERLKGVDSTLKIQPAELGDSAVYLCASGLGSSGPKNIQYFGAGTRLSVL.

This clonotype has at least ten counts. The chain employs TRBV6-2 or TRBV6-3 and TRBJ1-1, with a possible D match to TRBD1 (5 bases). Trimming took off 8 bases at V and 0 bases at J, with 10 bases between the two ends. Germline V gives CDR1 MNHEY, CDR2 SVGEGT. The CDR3 is 13 amino acids. In DNA form, the CDR3 reads TGTGCCAGCGGAAACAGGATGAACACTGAAGCTTTCTTT. Amino acids: CASGNRMNTEAFF.

This clonotype was detected ten times or more. The chain couples TRBV6-5 to TRBJ2-2; possibly TRBD2 for D (5 bases). Germline CDR1 MNHEY, CDR2 SVGAGI. Trimming left V 0 bases short and J 7 bases short, with 18 bases between. The CDR3 is made up of 17 amino acids. In DNA form, the CDR3 reads TGTGCCAGCAGTTACTCGCCAGAGGGAGATTATGGCGGGGAGCTGTTTTTT. Amino acid sequence: CASSYSPEGDYGGELFF.

This chain joins TRBV15 and TRBJ2-7; TRBD1 agrees at 12 bases. The CDR3 runs to 16 residues. The germline V gene encodes CDR1 LNHNV and CDR2 YYDKDF (reference sequence). Losses at the gene ends were 1 base for V and 5 bases for J; bases not matched to a gene: 6. The CDR3 region is CATSRGPGTGGHEQYF. DNA of the CDR3: TGTGCCACCAGCAGAGGACCCGGGACAGGGGGCCACGAGCAGTACTTC.

This chain uses TRBV4-1 with TRBJ1-2; 8 bases agree with TRBD1. The CDR3 runs 16 residues. The V and J ends lost 1 base and 4 bases, in that order; junction bases with no gene match: 8. Germline-derived CDR1 and CDR2 are MGHRA and YSYEKL. Written as DNA, the CDR3 is TGCGCCAGCAGCCAAGTGCAGGGGGCTTTTTTCTATGGCTACACCTTC. It is translated as CASSQVQGAFFYGYTF.

The chain is built from TRBV6-4 and TRBJ2-7; no clear D. Germline V lookup: CDR1 MRHNA, CDR2 SNTAGT. V was shortened by 7 bases and J by 4 bases, with 14 bases between the two germline ends. The CDR3 is made up of 13 amino acids. CDR3 loop: CASNNAYAYEQYF. Here the CDR3 DNA reads TGTGCCAGCAACAACGCTTACGCTTACGAGCAGTACTTC.

This clonotype was counted at least ten times. The V and J genes are TRBV18 and TRBJ2-2; the D is unclear. The germline V and J ends were trimmed by 1 base and 5 bases, with 8 bases remaining between them. This CDR3 spans 14 amino acids. Germline CDR1 reads KGHSH; CDR2 reads LQKENI. CDR3 sequence reads: CASSPLPGTGELFF. In nucleotides, the CDR3 is TGTGCCAGCTCACCACTACCCGGGACCGGGGAGCTGTTTTTT. The complete variable domain, with remaining parts taken from reference TRBV18 and TRBJ2-2, reads NAGVMQNPRHLVRRRGQEARLRCSPMKGHSHVYWYRQLPEEGLKFMVYLQKENIIDESGMPKERFSAEFPKEGPSILRIQQVVRGDSAAYFCASSPLPGTGELFFGEGSRLTVL.

Turning to this clonotype: It is unclear where the CDR3 begins or ends on the DNA, so no DNA is shown, and the CDR3 is as TCRdb lists it. This sequence joins TRBV11-2 and TRBJ2-2; the D call TRBD2 from the table was never checked on the DNA. The CDR3 totals 19 residues, both ends included. Germline-derived CDR1 and CDR2 are SGHAT and FQNNGV. The CDR3 sequence is CASSSLPAGLAGGPGSCFF.

This clonotype was seen a few times. V usage is TRBV10-2 and J usage is TRBJ2-7, with 10 bases aligning to TRBD2. Trimming took 5 bases from V and 7 from J; bases not matched to a gene: 20. The CDR3 length is 18 residues. Germline V gene sequence: CDR1 WSHSY, CDR2 SAAADI. The CDR3 protein is CASSLTIFTSGRAREQYF. DNA for the CDR3: TGCGCCAGCAGTCTTACCATTTTTACGAGCGGGAGGGCGAGGGAGCAGTACTTC.

This chain uses TRBV6-1 with TRBJ1-1; 8 bases align to TRBD1. Germline CDR1 and CDR2: MNHNS and SASEGT. V lost 5 bases and J lost 0; bases outside the gene matches: 8. The CDR3 has 16 residues. CDR3 region: CASSRDRGLMNTEAFF. CDR3 coding DNA: TGTGCCAGCAGTCGCGACAGGGGCCTTATGAACACTGAAGCTTTCTTT.

The sample holds a few counts of this clonotype. J is TRBJ2-7 and V is TRBV3-1; TRBD1 aligns across 7 bases. CDR3 length: 14 residues. In germline, CDR1 is LGHDT, CDR2 YNNKEL (reference sequence). Trimming cost V 4 bases and J 3 bases; bases outside gene matches: 6. The CDR3 nucleotides are TGTGCCAGCAGCCGACGACAGGGAAACTACGAGCAGTACTTC. Amino acids: CASSRRQGNYEQYF.

The chain couples TRBV5-1 to TRBJ2-2; TRBD1 aligns across 9 bases. The germline gives CDR1 SGHRS, CDR2 YFSETQ. After removal of 3 bases from V and 6 bases from J, the junction contained 6 bases not matched to a gene. The CDR3 has 15 amino acids. The CDR3 loop reads CASSYTGGGSGELFF. The CDR3 coding sequence is TGCGCCAGCAGCTACACAGGGGGCGGATCCGGGGAGCTGTTTTTT.

In this sample, this clonotype turned up a few times. The V and J genes are TRBV12-3 or TRBV12-4 and TRBJ1-1; D not resolved. The CDR3 contains 13 residues. V lost 8 bases to trimming and J lost 1 base, with 11 bases between them. CDR3: CASFLAGNTEAFF. The CDR3 DNA sequence: TGTGCCAGCTTCTTGGCGGGGAACACTGAAGCTTTCTTT.

The gene calls are TRBV3-1 and TRBJ1-2, with D hard to call. Germline V gene lookup returns CDR1 LGHDT and CDR2 YNNKEL (reference sequence). The CDR3 runs 13 residues. V gave up 3 bases and J gave up 4 bases, with 9 bases separating them. CDR3 DNA: TGTGCCAGCAGCCAGGAGGGAGTCTATGGCTACACCTTC. Its protein is CASSQEGVYGYTF.

This clonotype was seen repeatedly, ten times or more. V is TRBV9 and J is TRBJ1-2, with no clear D. Germline-derived CDR1 and CDR2 are SGDLS and YYNGEE. This CDR3 contains 13 residues. V lost 4 bases and J lost 7, with 14 bases in between. CDR3 sequence: CASSPTRVSGYTF. For the CDR3, the DNA is TGTGCCAGCAGCCCAACTCGGGTGTCTGGCTACACCTTC. Drawing the rest from reference TRBV9 and TRBJ1-2, the complete variable domain is DSGVTQTPKHLITATGQRVTLRCSPRSGDLSVYWYQQSLDQGLQFLIQYYNGEERAKGNILERFSAQQFPDLHSELNLSSLELGDSALYFCASSPTRVSGYTFGSGTRLTVV.

In its sample, this clonotype was seen many times. The chain couples TRBV15 to TRBJ1-4; the match to TRBD1 covers 8 bases. Per germline, CDR1 LNHNV and CDR2 YYDKDF (reference sequence). Germline trimming cut 1 base from V and 8 bases from J; bases unmatched to any gene: 15. This CDR3 is 18 amino acids long. The CDR3 spells CATSRVRSIMTGEEKLFF. DNA of the CDR3: TGTGCCACCAGCAGAGTAAGGTCCATCATGACAGGGGAAGAAAAACTGTTTTTT.

This clonotype was detected only a few times. Given a much more abundant clone one base away, this may be a read error. The J gene is TRBJ1-2, the V gene TRBV12-3 or TRBV12-4; no definite D call. This CDR3 region has 12 residues. DNA for the CDR3: TGTGCCGGCAGTTCAACCGGGATTGGCTACACCTTC. This codes for CAGSSTGIGYTF.

Turning to this clonotype: This may arise from a read error, as a much more abundant clone is one base away. This rearrangement joins TRBV6-5 to TRBJ2-4; TRBD1 matches at 10 bases. CDR1 and CDR2 from the germline V gene are MNHEY and SVGAGI. J lost 9 bases, V lost 2 bases, and 7 bases had no gene match. CDR3 length: 15 residues. The DNA for the CDR3 is TGTGCCAGCAGTTACGATGGGGACAGGGGCTCCATTCAGTACTTC. Residues: CASSYDGDRGSIQYF.

The DNA of the CDR3 is TGTGCCAGCAGCTCGAAAGCGGGGGAGAAGAGGGACGAGCAGTACTTC. It is translated as CASSSKAGEKRDEQYF. The chain employs TRBV11-1 and TRBJ2-7; 8 bases are shared with TRBD2. J gave up 5 bases and V 4 bases, and 13 bases lay outside the gene matches. The CDR3 has 16 residues. From germline, CDR1 is SGHAT and CDR2 FQDESV (reference sequence).

This clonotype has ten or more counts. The V gene is TRBV12-3 or TRBV12-4, the J gene TRBJ1-2; D unresolved. The CDR3 is 13 residues long. Between the trimmed V and J ends, which lost 5 bases and 4 bases, there was a span of 11 bases. CDR3 nucleotide sequence: TGTGCCAGCAGTGGCCCTTTCCCCTATGGCTACACCTTC. As protein: CASSGPFPYGYTF.

The chain couples TRBV6-1 to TRBJ2-7, with D tentatively TRBD2 (6 bases). This CDR3 comprises 14 residues. Per germline, CDR1 MNHNS and CDR2 SASEGT. V dropped 2 bases and J dropped 9 bases, with 17 bases sitting between them. CDR3 region: CASSERRAVGGQYF. CDR3 DNA sequence: TGTGCCAGCAGTGAAAGACGGGCAGTGGGGGGGCAGTACTTC.

This clonotype was recorded at least ten times. This chain uses TRBV27 with TRBJ1-1, with D perhaps matching TRBD1 (5 bases). Trimming removed 1 base from V and 2 bases from J, with 11 bases in between. The germline CDR1 and CDR2 sequences are MNHEY and SMNVEV (reference sequence). This CDR3 comprises 15 residues. CDR3 residues: CASSLYGTDNTEAFF. As DNA, the CDR3 is TGTGCCAGCAGTTTATACGGGACGGACAACACTGAAGCTTTCTTT.